This entry lists 11 T cell receptor beta chains sequenced from one sample in a study of T cells in Graves' hyperthyroidism and ophthalmopathy. Researchers took RNA transcripts and amplified the TCR beta CDR3 regions from them. HTBI primers were employed in a first-round RT-PCR of the TCR CDR3. TCRdb re-called the multiplex PCR reads with MiXCR, one entry per CDR3 protein. Here the sample spans around 200,000 distinct CDR3 sequences, around 19% being singletons. The sequencing input was blood. These receptors all stem from a man aged 35 to 55 with Graves' hyperthyroidism.

This clonotype was detected only a few times. The V gene is TRBV4-2, the J gene TRBJ1-5; D is perhaps TRBD1 (6 bases). CDR3 length: 16 residues. Germline loops: CDR1 LGHNA, CDR2 YNFKEQ. V was pared by 4 bases and J by 0 bases, with 13 bases between. As DNA, the CDR3 is TGTGCCAGCAGCCCAACAGGGTTCTATAGCAATCAGCCCCAGCATTTT. Its protein product is CASSPTGFYSNQPQHF.

CDR3 loop: CASSLDLSSGYTF. The CDR3 bases are TGTGCCAGCAGTTTGGACCTCTCGAGTGGCTACACCTTC. V usage is TRBV6-5 and J usage is TRBJ1-2; D gene ambiguous. V lost 4 bases to trimming and J lost 7 bases, with 13 bases between them. The CDR3 extends over 13 amino acids. Germline V gives CDR1 MNHEY, CDR2 SVGAGI.

This clonotype was picked up a small number of times. The CDR3 protein is CSAPLGGSTDTQYF. In nucleotides, the CDR3 is TGCAGCGCCCCTCTGGGAGGATCCACAGATACGCAGTATTTT. This rearrangement joins TRBV29-1 to TRBJ2-3, with D possibly matching TRBD2 (6 bases). This CDR3 has 14 residues. Germline lookup yields CDR1 SQVTM and CDR2 ANQGSEA. Trimming stripped 7 bases from V and 2 bases from J, with 16 bases between.

The sample holds many counts of this clonotype. The chain carries TRBV30 and TRBJ1-4; D might be TRBD1 (6 bases). Trimming left V 3 bases short and J 7 bases short, with 9 bases between. CDR1 GTSNPN and CDR2 SVGIG come from the germline V gene (reference sequence). The CDR3 contains 12 residues. CDR3 amino acids: CAWRDSREKLFF. CDR3 coding DNA: TGTGCCTGGAGGGACAGCCGTGAAAAACTGTTTTTT. Full variable domain (rest looked up from reference TRBV30 and TRBJ1-4): SQTIHQWPATLVQPVGSPLSLECTVEGTSNPNLYWYRQAAGRGLQLLFYSVGIGQISSEVPQNLSASRPQDRQFILSSKKLLLSDSGFYLCAWRDSREKLFFGSGTQLSVL.

This CDR3 reads CASIRTKEGFGNTIYF. CDR3 nucleotides: TGTGCCAGCATCCGAACCAAGGAGGGGTTTGGAAACACCATATATTTT. J is TRBJ1-3 and V is TRBV12-3 or TRBV12-4; D may be TRBD1 (5 bases). V lost 7 bases to trimming and J lost 3 bases, with 19 bases between them. The CDR3 runs to 16 residues.

V gene TRBV6-2 or TRBV6-3 combines with J gene TRBJ1-2, with TRBD1 as a possible D gene (6 bases). Germline CDR1 is MNHEY and CDR2 is SVGEGT. V lost 2 bases and J lost 6, with 13 bases in between. The CDR3 length is 14 residues. CDR3 residues: CASSYLRGPDGYTF. The CDR3 nucleotides are TGTGCCAGCAGTTACCTCAGGGGTCCAGATGGCTACACCTTC.

This clonotype was seen repeatedly, ten times or more. The V and J genes are TRBV20-1 and TRBJ1-5; maybe TRBD1 (5 bases). The V and J ends lost 3 bases and 4 bases respectively, with 7 bases between them. In germline, CDR1 is DFQATT, CDR2 SNEGSKA (reference sequence). This CDR3 comprises 12 residues. This chain's CDR3 is CSASGQNQPQHF. The CDR3 DNA is TGCAGTGCTAGCGGACAAAATCAGCCCCAGCATTTT.

This clonotype has at least ten counts. This chain uses TRBV7-2 with TRBJ1-5; 11 nucleotides agree with TRBD1. This CDR3 is built from 18 residues. V trimming: 4 bases; J trimming: 2 bases; junction bases outside the gene matches: 10. CDR1 and CDR2 (germline): SGHTA, FQGNSA. The CDR3 sequence is CASSSRTGGAIGNQPQHF. CDR3 DNA sequence: TGTGCCAGCAGCTCACGGACAGGGGGCGCGATTGGCAATCAGCCCCAGCATTTT.

Ten or more counts support this clonotype. The chain combines TRBV7-3 with TRBJ2-2; 7 bases fit TRBD1. Germline assignment: CDR1 SGHTA and CDR2 FQGTGA. Germline trimming cut 5 bases from V and 6 bases from J; bases unmatched to any gene: 6. The CDR3 is 14 amino acids. CDR3 loop: CASSQTGVSGELFF. The DNA of the CDR3 is TGTGCCAGCAGCCAAACAGGGGTGTCCGGGGAGCTGTTTTTT.

This clonotype was detected many times. In nucleotides, the CDR3 is TGCAGTGCTGCGAGAGGGCAGTTTCCCGATCAGCCCCAGCATTTT. This gives the protein CSAARGQFPDQPQHF. V gene TRBV20-1 combines with J gene TRBJ1-5; D is ambiguous. V dropped 5 bases and J dropped 5 bases, with 19 bases sitting between them. Germline assignment: CDR1 DFQATT and CDR2 SNEGSKA (reference sequence). This CDR3 is built from 15 residues.

In this sample, this clonotype turned up many times. The chain recombines TRBV20-1 with TRBJ1-5, with D possibly TRBD1 on 5 matching bases. Trimming removed 5 bases from V and 1 base from J, with 9 bases in between. The CDR3 totals 13 residues. Per germline, CDR1 DFQATT and CDR2 SNEGSKA (reference sequence). The CDR3 region is CSAYRDSNQPQHF. The CDR3 DNA is TGCAGTGCTTACCGGGACAGCAATCAGCCCCAGCATTTT.